This TCR beta chain was observed in a study of cytomegalovirus exposure and HLA in healthy donors. From germline, CDR1 is MDHEN and CDR2 SYDVKM. The CDR3 spans 15 residues. V was pared by 5 bases and J by 0 bases, with 6 bases of the junction left unmatched. PCR primers comprised 60 Vbeta and 13 Jbeta primers. TCRdb's copy holds only in-frame clones and misses some; the assay was immunoSEQ multiplex PCR. The sample has fewer than 120,000 clones, 75% to 90% seen once. As to this clone: No antigen is known for it.

Overall study findings and caveats: Many donors carried some public TCRs, although rarity characterized most TCR sequences.

The receptor was isolated from a man aged 35-49 years in good health and CMV-seronegative. V usage is TRBV28 and J usage is TRBJ1-1, with TRBD1 identical over 7 bases. The specimen was PBMCs. CDR3 in amino acids: CASSRRGPMNTEAFF. CDR3 coding DNA: TGTGCCAGCAGTCGAAGGGGGCCCATGAACACTGAAGCTTTCTTT.